The clone carrying this T cell receptor beta chain was observed many times. The data belong to a study of early T cells in non-severe SARS-CoV-2 infection. Study context: The study sequenced bulk RNA from unsorted whole blood, with chains unpaired.

In TCRdb, the 5' RACE reads were re-called with MiXCR into one record per CDR3 protein. Found here are tens of thousands of distinct CDR3 sequences, around 4.8% of them singletons; the top ten hold just over 6.5%. Trimming took off 5 bases at V and 0 bases at J, with 13 bases between the two ends. This CDR3 has 15 residues. CDR1 SEHNR and CDR2 FQNEAQ come from the germline V gene (reference sequence). The clonotype comes from an adult who was a healthcare worker with PCR-confirmed SARS-CoV-2 infection or an uninfected control (not recorded which). The chain combines TRBV7-9 with TRBJ1-1; D gene unclear. The sequencing input was whole blood. CDR3 DNA sequence: TGTGCCAGCAGCCAGAGTGGATTTTTGAACACTGAAGCTTTCTTT. It yields the protein CASSQSGFLNTEAFF.